What follows is one T cell receptor (beta chain) and its context. Its specificity is not known. Here immunoSEQ multiplex PCR was the method, and the copy in TCRdb shows in-frame clones only, minus some. The sample has some 110,000 clones, 89% seen once; the top ten hold 44%. The germline V gene has CDR1 MNHNS and CDR2 SASEGT. The CDR3 totals 14 residues. Deletions cut 2 bases from V and 7 bases from J, with 12 bases between. The sample originates from a study of T cell responses to AZD1222 COVID-19 vaccine. The study's findings and limits: Baseline testing showed seropositivity in only six or seven AZD1222 recipients. Dominant at 160-218 and 743-854, vaccine-associated CD4 TCRs also spanned spike. Epitopes outside B.1.351 and B.1.1.7 mutated regions reportedly drew nearly half of spike TCRs.

This clonotype was obtained from an adult who received the AZD1222 COVID-19 vaccine. This chain connects TRBV6-1 to TRBJ2-1; D gene uncertain. The specimen was peripheral blood, collected 28 days after the second AZD1222 dose. The CDR3 loop reads CASSESARVNEQFF. Here the CDR3 DNA reads TGTGCCAGCAGTGAATCAGCCCGGGTAAATGAGCAGTTCTTC.